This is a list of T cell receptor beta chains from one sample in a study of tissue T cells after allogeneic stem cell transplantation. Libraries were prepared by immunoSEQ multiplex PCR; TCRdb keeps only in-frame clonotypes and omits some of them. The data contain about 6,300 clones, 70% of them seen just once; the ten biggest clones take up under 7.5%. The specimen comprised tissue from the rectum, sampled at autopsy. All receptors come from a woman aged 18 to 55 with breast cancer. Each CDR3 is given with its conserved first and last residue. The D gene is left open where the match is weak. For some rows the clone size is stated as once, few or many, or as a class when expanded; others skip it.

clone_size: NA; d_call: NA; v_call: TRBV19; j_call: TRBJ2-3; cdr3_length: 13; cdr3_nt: TGTGCCAGTAGTAGCCAGACTTACGATACGCAGTATTTT; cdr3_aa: CASSSQTYDTQYF
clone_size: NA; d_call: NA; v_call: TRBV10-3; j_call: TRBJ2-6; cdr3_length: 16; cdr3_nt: TGTGCCATCAGGAAAGAAGGGGGGGATAAGGCCAACGTCCTGACTTTC; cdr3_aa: CAIRKEGGDKANVLTF
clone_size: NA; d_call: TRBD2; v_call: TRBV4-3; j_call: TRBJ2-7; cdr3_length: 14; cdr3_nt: TGCGCCAGCAGCCACGGGGGGGCACCCTACGAGCAGTACTTC; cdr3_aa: CASSHGGAPYEQYF
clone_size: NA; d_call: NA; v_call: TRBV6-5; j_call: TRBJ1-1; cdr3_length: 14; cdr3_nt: TGTGCCAGCATCAGGCAGGGCATGAACACTGAAGCTTTCTTT; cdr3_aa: CASIRQGMNTEAFF
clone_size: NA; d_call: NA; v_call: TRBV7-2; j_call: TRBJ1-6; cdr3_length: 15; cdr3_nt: TGTGCCAGCAGCTTGAATGGCGGGGCGGATTCACCCCTCCACTTT; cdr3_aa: CASSLNGGADSPLHF
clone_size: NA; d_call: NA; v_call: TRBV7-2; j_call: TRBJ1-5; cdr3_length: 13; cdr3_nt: TGTGCCAGCATGGCGGATAGCAATCAGCCCCAGCATTTT; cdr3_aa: CASMADSNQPQHF
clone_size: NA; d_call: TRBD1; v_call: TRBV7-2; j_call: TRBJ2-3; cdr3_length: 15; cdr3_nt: TGTGCCAGCAGTCGGGACAGGGGGTCTGCAGATACGCAGTATTTT; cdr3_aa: CASSRDRGSADTQYF
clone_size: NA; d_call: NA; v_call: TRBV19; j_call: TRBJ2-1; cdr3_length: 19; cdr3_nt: TGTGCCAGTAGTATCGTTTGGCCAGGGGGACGGGAGGTAAGCAATGAGCAGTTCTTC; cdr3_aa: CASSIVWPGGREVSNEQFF
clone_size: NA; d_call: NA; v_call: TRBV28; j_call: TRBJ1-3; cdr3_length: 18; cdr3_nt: TGTGCCAGCAGCGAGACCCAAGGGGGATTTTTCTCTGGAAACACCATATATTTT; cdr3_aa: CASSETQGGFFSGNTIYF
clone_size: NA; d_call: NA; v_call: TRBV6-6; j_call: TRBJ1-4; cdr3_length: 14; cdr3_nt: TGTGCCAGCAGTTACGGGCAGAAGAATGAAAAACTGTTTTTT; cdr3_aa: CASSYGQKNEKLFF
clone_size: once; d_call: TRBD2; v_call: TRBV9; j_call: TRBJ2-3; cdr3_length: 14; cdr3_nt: TGTGCCAGCAGCGTGGGCGGGGGGGCGTATACGCAGTATTTT; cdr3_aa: CASSVGGGAYTQYF
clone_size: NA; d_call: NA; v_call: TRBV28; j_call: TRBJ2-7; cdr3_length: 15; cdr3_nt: TGTGCCAGCAGTTTAGACCGGGACACGTACTACGAGCAGTACTTC; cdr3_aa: CASSLDRDTYYEQYF